This is a list of T cell receptor beta chains from one sample in a study of cytomegalovirus exposure and HLA in healthy donors. Clones were read by immunoSEQ multiplex PCR, and TCRdb kept only the in-frame ones, dropping some. The data hold 100,000 to 150,000 clones, with roughly 81% observed a single time. The sequenced material came from PBMCs. These TCRs come from a woman aged 30 to 39 in good health and CMV-seronegative. Each CDR3 is given with its conserved first and last residue. The D gene is left open where the match is weak. Size values are once, few and many counts, or a class for expanded clones, and some rows have none.

j_call clone_size d_call v_call cdr3_nt cdr3_aa
TRBJ2-3 once TRBD2 TRBV7-8 TGTGCCAGCAGCTTCTTAGCGGGGGCCGCCACAGATACGCAGTATTTT CASSFLAGAATDTQYF
TRBJ1-2 - TRBD1 TRBV11-3 TGTGCCAGCAGCCCGGGCCGGGACAGGGAAGGCTACACCTTC CASSPGRDREGYTF
TRBJ1-6 - - TRBV19 TGTGCCAGTAGAGAAACGGGAAACTTTAATTCACCCCTCCACTTT CASRETGNFNSPLHF
TRBJ2-7 - TRBD2 TRBV27 TGTGCCAGCAGTTTGGGACTAGCCTACGAGCAGTACTTC CASSLGLAYEQYF
TRBJ2-5 - TRBD1 TRBV7-9 TGTGCCAGCAGCTCGGACAGGGAACGGTTAGAGACCCAGTACTTC CASSSDRERLETQYF
TRBJ2-1 - TRBD2 TRBV30 TGTGCCTGGACTTCTAGCGGGAGGGCCTGGGATGAGCAGTTCTTC CAWTSSGRAWDEQFF
TRBJ2-1 few - TRBV6-1 TGTGCCAGCAGTAGCGCCGGGACTGGTTACAATGAGCAGTTCTTC CASSSAGTGYNEQFF
TRBJ1-2 - TRBD1 TRBV2 TGTGCCAGCCTCCGGGACAGGGGCAATTATGGCTACACCTTC CASLRDRGNYGYTF
TRBJ1-5 - TRBD1 TRBV15 TGTGCCACCAGCAGAGAAGCCAGGGGGCGGGTTAATCAGCCCCAGCATTTT CATSREARGRVNQPQHF
TRBJ2-7 - - TRBV19 TGTGCCAGTAGTAGATCAGGCCCATCCTACGAGCAGTACTTC CASSRSGPSYEQYF
TRBJ2-2 - - TRBV28 TGTGCCAGCAGTTTAGCTACCCGGTCCGGGGAGCTGTTTTTT CASSLATRSGELFF
TRBJ1-5 - - TRBV6-5 TGTGCCAGCAGTTACGACCACGGAGGGCCCCAGCATTTT CASSYDHGGPQHF
TRBJ2-7 - - TRBV11-3 TGTGCCAGCAGCTCTAAGCAGGGGCCGTTTTCCGAGCAGTACTTC CASSSKQGPFSEQYF
TRBJ2-5 - - TRBV7-9 TGTGCCAGCAGCTTAGCGCTAGCTAGCGAGACCCAGTACTTC CASSLALASETQYF
TRBJ2-7 - TRBD1 TRBV29-1 TGCAGCGTCGTTACATTGGACAGGGAGCACGAGCAGTACTTC CSVVTLDREHEQYF
TRBJ2-2 once TRBD1 TRBV15 TGTGCCACCAGCAGAGCAGGGGGCACCGGGGAGCTGTTTTTT CATSRAGGTGELFF
TRBJ1-1 - TRBD1 TRBV5-8 TGTGCCAGCAGCCGAGACAGGGGAAACACTGAAGCTTTCTTT CASSRDRGNTEAFF
TRBJ2-1 - TRBD1 TRBV15 TGTGCCACCAGCAGCCGACAGGGACGGGTCAATGAGCAGTTCTTC CATSSRQGRVNEQFF
TRBJ1-1 - - TRBV5-1 TGCGCCAGCAGCTTGGTTTCGGGGACTAGCACTGAAGCTTTCTTT CASSLVSGTSTEAFF
TRBJ2-1 - TRBD2 TRBV6-6 TGTGCCAGCAGTACGGGGGGAAGGGGTGTAGGGAATGAGCAGTTCTTC CASSTGGRGVGNEQFF
TRBJ2-7 - TRBD2 TRBV7-9 TGTGCCAGCAGCTGGGGGGGACTCGGGGGGAACGAGCAGTACTTC CASSWGGLGGNEQYF
TRBJ1-6 - - TRBV2 TGTGCCAGCAGCCCGGGACTGGTAAATTCACCCCTCCACTTT CASSPGLVNSPLHF
TRBJ2-2 - - TRBV7-9 TGTGCCAGCAGCTTGAGACGGACACCGAACACCGGGGAGCTGTTTTTT CASSLRRTPNTGELFF
TRBJ2-1 - TRBD2 TRBV6-1 TGTGCCAGCAGTGAAGAGCTAGCGGGGGGGCTAGTAAATGAGCAGTTCTTC CASSEELAGGLVNEQFF
TRBJ2-7 - TRBD2 TRBV7-3 TGTGCCAGCAGCCAAGGGGGACTAGGGGTCCTCGAGCAGTACTTC CASSQGGLGVLEQYF
TRBJ1-2 - - TRBV7-9 TGTGCCAGCAGCTTAACAGGGTCGGATGGCTACACCTTC CASSLTGSDGYTF
TRBJ2-5 - TRBD2 TRBV2 TGTGCCAGCAGACTAGCGGGAGGTACCGGGGAGACCCAGTACTTC CASRLAGGTGETQYF
TRBJ2-2 - - TRBV2 TGTGCCAGCACCGACCCACAGGGGACGGGGGACACCGGGGAGCTGTTTTTT CASTDPQGTGDTGELFF
TRBJ2-5 - - TRBV21-1 TGTGCCAGCGGCGGCGAATGGCAAGAGACCCAGTACTTC CASGGEWQETQYF
TRBJ1-6 few - TRBV7-2 TGTGCCAGCAGCTTCCCCAGGGGTGATTCACCCCTCCACTTT CASSFPRGDSPLHF
TRBJ2-7 few TRBD1 TRBV6-1 TGTGCCAGCAGTGCGTCCAGGGGGACCTACGAGCAGTACTTC CASSASRGTYEQYF
TRBJ1-4 - - TRBV18 TGTGCCAGCTCACCAATAACAGGCCCAGATGAAAAACTGTTTTTT CASSPITGPDEKLFF
TRBJ2-3 - - TRBV11-3 TGTGCCAGCGCTGGTAGAGCAGATACGCAGTATTTT CASAGRADTQYF
TRBJ2-1 - TRBD2 TRBV6-4 TGTGCCAGCAGCGACCCAACTAGCGGGGAGCACAATGAGCAGTTCTTC CASSDPTSGEHNEQFF
TRBJ1-2 once - TRBV28 TGTGCCAGCAGTTTGGAAACGGGGGGCTACACCTTC CASSLETGGYTF
TRBJ2-2 - - TRBV7-8 TGTGCCAGCAGCTTAACCAGGCTTACCGGGGAGCTGTTTTTT CASSLTRLTGELFF
TRBJ2-3 - - TRBV18 TGTGCCAGCTCACCACGCATAGGAGGCTCCACAGATACGCAGTATTTT CASSPRIGGSTDTQYF
TRBJ1-5 - TRBD1 TRBV11-2 TGTGCCAGCAGCTTAGATGGGACTGGGACAGGGGCCAATCAGCCCCAGCATTTT CASSLDGTGTGANQPQHF
TRBJ1-6 - - TRBV6-5 TGTGCCAGCAGTTACAACGGACAGCCAAGCAATTCACCCCTCCACTTT CASSYNGQPSNSPLHF
TRBJ1-5 few TRBD1 TRBV27 TGTGCCAGCAGTCGGACAGGGGGATCCTATCAGCCCCAGCATTTT CASSRTGGSYQPQHF
TRBJ1-2 - - TRBV5-1 TGCGCCAGCAGCTCAGGACAGACCCGCTACACCTTC CASSSGQTRYTF
TRBJ1-6 - - TRBV27 TGTGCCAGCAGTTTATCGCAGGGATTATATTCACCCCTCCACTTT CASSLSQGLYSPLHF
TRBJ1-1 few - TRBV7-9 TGTGCCAGCAGCTTAGGTATAATGAACACTGAAGCTTTCTTT CASSLGIMNTEAFF
TRBJ2-3 - TRBD1 TRBV27 TGTGCCAGCAGTTTAGTCCCGGGACAGGGGACAGATACGCAGTATTTT CASSLVPGQGTDTQYF
TRBJ2-7 - TRBD1 TRBV6-4 TGTGCCAGCAGTGACGACGGGACAGCTCCCGCTAGAATTTACGAGCAGTACTTC CASSDDGTAPARIYEQYF
TRBJ1-5 once - TRBV6-5 TGTGCCAGCAAGCGGTTAGGGGGTGATCAGCCCCAGCATTTT CASKRLGGDQPQHF
TRBJ2-2 - - TRBV15 TGTGCCACCAGCAGGACAGGGGAGGGCACCGGGGAGCTGTTTTTT CATSRTGEGTGELFF
TRBJ1-5 - - TRBV9 TGTGCCAGCAGCGCCGAGGGGAGGAAGGCCAATCAGCCCCAGCATTTT CASSAEGRKANQPQHF
TRBJ2-1 - TRBD1 TRBV10-3 TGTGCCATCAGTGACGGGCAGGGGGCCAACAATGAGCAGTTCTTC CAISDGQGANNEQFF
TRBJ2-2 - - TRBV19 TGTGCCAGTACCATAGGGGTGAACACCGGGGAGCTGTTTTTT CASTIGVNTGELFF
TRBJ2-2 - - TRBV2 TGTGCCAGCAGTGTGCGGTCCGGGGAGCTGTTTTTT CASSVRSGELFF
TRBJ2-7 - TRBD2 TRBV6-6 TGTGCCAGCAGTCTAGCGGGGCAGCAGTACTTC CASSLAGQQYF
TRBJ1-5 - TRBD1 TRBV19 TGTGCCAGTAGTATACAGACAGGGAGCAATCAGCCCCAGCATTTT CASSIQTGSNQPQHF
TRBJ1-1 - TRBD1 TRBV28 TGTGCCAGCAGTCCCGGACAGGGGACTGAAGCTTTCTTT CASSPGQGTEAFF
TRBJ2-5 once TRBD2 TRBV11-3 TGTGCCAGCAGCTTAGAGGGGCTAGCGGGAGACCAAGAGACCCAGTACTTC CASSLEGLAGDQETQYF
TRBJ2-5 few TRBD1 TRBV6-5 TGTGCCAGCAGTTACCGGACAGGGGAAGAGACCCAGTACTTC CASSYRTGEETQYF